This T cell receptor beta chain stems from a study of T-cell reconstitution after alpha-beta-depleted transplantation in children. This clonotype was counted only a few times. V was trimmed by 3 bases and J by 2 bases, leaving 11 bases between them. Germline CDR1 is KGHSH and CDR2 is LQKENI. The CDR3 is 14 residues long. A TCRbeta library incorporating unique molecular identifiers was prepared. TCRdb processed the PCR reads anew with MiXCR; each CDR3 protein has one entry. This sample has roughly 220,000 distinct CDR3 sequences, with approximately 8% found just once. The source is a male patient aged 2 to 9 who had a stem cell transplant for acute myeloid leukemia, so the T cells may come from the graft donor. The starting material was PBMCs, mostly from graft donor cells, obtained 360 days after TCRalphabeta/CD19-depleted stem cell transplant. The chain uses TRBV18 and TRBJ2-7; possibly TRBD1 for D (6 bases). The CDR3 DNA follows: TGTGCCAGCTCACCGAAGGGACATACCTACGAGCAGTACGTC. It specifies CASSPKGHTYEQYV.